The clone carrying this T cell receptor (beta chain) has just one count. What it recognizes is unknown. TCRdb keeps only in-frame clones here, not all; method: immunoSEQ multiplex PCR. The profile shows fewer than 400,000 clones, less than 90% of them singletons. This record belongs to a study of Ad26.COV2.S vaccination and SARS-CoV-2 variants. About the study: It was the COV1001 Ad26.COV2.S trial arm that included the donor. By the intramuscular route, Ad26.COV2.S was given once, or twice 56 days apart. Regarding the study as a whole: TCR breadth and depth estimates may have understated total T cell responses.

The CDR3 sequence is 15 residues long. Deletions cut 4 bases from V and 0 bases from J, with 9 bases between. CDR1 is SNHLY, CDR2 FYNNEI, per germline. Treatment indicated: about 20 received Ad26.COV2.S at low or high dose, single or two shots; five or six received placebo; per-sample allocation not given. Material that was analyzed had been drawn on day 63 after the first vaccine or placebo injection. SARS-CoV-2 spike from the Wuhan strain was encoded by the vaccine, an Ad26 vector. Sample: peripheral blood, taken in a trial of Ad26.COV2.S vaccine versus placebo. This TCR was recovered from a person between 18 and 65 years old who received the Ad26.COV2.S COVID-19 vaccine or a placebo. The chain carries TRBV2 and TRBJ1-4, with D hard to call. CDR3 residues: CASSGRVATNEKLFF. DNA for the CDR3: TGTGCCAGCAGTGGCCGGGTCGCAACTAATGAAAAACTGTTTTTT.